This TCR beta chain was captured by sequencing in a study of blood T cells in healthy people across ages. V lost 6 bases, J lost 3 bases, and 15 bases lay in between. The CDR3 sequence is 13 residues long. CDR1 and CDR2 from the germline V gene are DFQATT and SNEGSKA (reference sequence). This clonotype was seen repeatedly, ten times or more. The antigen is not known. Study-wide findings and caveats: Roughly linear declines in TCR beta diversity per million T cells occurred with age.

For the second PCR, which ran for about 6 to 11 cycles, a sample-barcoded 5' primer and a J-beta primer mix were used. A template-switch adaptor with 12 random nucleotides tagged each cDNA molecule. TCRdb itself ran the 5' RACE reads through MiXCR, one entry per CDR3 protein. The data show around 1,700,000 distinct CDR3 sequences, with approximately 30% seen just once and around 7.7% held by the top ten. The V gene is TRBV20-1, the J gene TRBJ2-7, with TRBD1 as a possible D gene (5 bases). The receptor was derived from a woman aged 30 to 39 in good health. Material for sequencing was blood. CDR3 nucleotides: TGCAGTGCCCGTCCACAGGACCACTACGAGCAGTACTTC. The encoded protein is CSARPQDHYEQYF.